This T cell receptor (beta chain) was documented in a study of response to subunit inactivated influenza vaccine. A single record per CDR3 protein comes from TCRdb applying MiXCR to the RT-PCR reads. This sample has around 200,000 distinct CDR3 sequences, with about an eighth found just once. V was trimmed by 0 bases and J by 4 bases, leaving 12 bases between them. Germline CDR1 is LGHNA and CDR2 is YNFKEQ. The CDR3 has 16 amino acids. This clonotype was seen repeatedly, ten times or more. Antigen specificity is unknown. Regarding the study as a whole: It was the authors' suggestion that each seasonal influenza vaccination recruits few new T cells.

The receptor was isolated from a man between 50 and 59 years old who received an inactivated influenza vaccine. The V gene is TRBV4-2, the J gene TRBJ2-2; either TRBD1 or TRBD2 may supply D (6 bases each). The sample here was CD8+ T cells sorted from PBMCs, taken more than 4 days after vaccination. CDR3 DNA sequence: TGTGCCAGCAGCCAAGAATACGGGGGCAGCACCGGGGAGCTGTTTTTT. As protein: CASSQEYGGSTGELFF.